This T cell receptor beta chain was observed in a study of blood T cell repertoires in COVID-19. Study-level background: The samples span acute and convalescent COVID-19 from the United States, Italy and Spain. The cDNA or gDNA used as material had been derived from T cells, B-cell-depleted T cells, or PBMCs.

Trimming at V came to 6 bases and at J to 4 bases, leaving 0 bases not matched to a gene. The CDR3 has 14 amino acids. Germline loops: CDR1 LNHNV, CDR2 YYDKDF (reference sequence). Study processing details: The assay estimated nucleated cells by amplifying reference gene primers. Assay used: immunoSEQ multiplex PCR; TCRdb lists only in-frame clones, some missing. Clonal size and the V and J genes are those of that table, whereas D and trimming came from the DNA. The sample has 200,000 to 250,000 clones, roughly 85% seen once. The clonotype originates from a man in his fifties with COVID-19, enrolled during active disease. The chain employs TRBV15 and TRBJ2-2; the match to TRBD2 covers 12 bases. The material sequenced was peripheral blood. The CDR3 sequence: CATRLAGGTGELFF. As DNA, the CDR3 is TGTGCCACCAGACTAGCGGGGGGCACCGGGGAGCTGTTTTTT.